This TCR beta chain was captured in a study of cytomegalovirus exposure and HLA in healthy donors. The V gene end was trimmed by 0 bases and the J gene end by 6 bases; junction bases not matched to a gene: 6. The length of the CDR3 is 15 residues. The germline V gene encodes CDR1 SGHDT and CDR2 YYEEEE. Repertoires were generated with immunoSEQ multiplex PCR, while TCRdb's copy carries only in-frame clones and drops some. The table records 330,000 or so clones, roughly 89% of them present only once. Regarding this clone: Its antigen is as yet unknown.

The donors were in the approximately 110-subject validation cohort; that cohort was separate from the roughly 700-subject first cohort. Findings and caveats of the study: Usually a TCR sequence was rare, but some public TCRs were found in many donors.

The sequence came from a woman aged 18-35 years in good health and CMV-seronegative. The sample taken for sequencing was PBMCs. The rearrangement links TRBV5-6 to TRBJ2-1; TRBD2 aligns across 7 bases. CDR3 protein: CASSLVGRGSNEQFF. CDR3 DNA sequence: TGTGCCAGCAGCTTGGTGGGGAGGGGTTCCAATGAGCAGTTCTTC.